This T cell receptor (beta chain) was sequenced in a study of blood T cell repertoires in COVID-19. The data were produced by immunoSEQ multiplex PCR, yet TCRdb's version contains in-frame clones alone and is incomplete. The table lists approximately 200,000 clones, around 89% of them singletons. This TCR derives from a woman aged 18-29 years in a cohort exposed to, infected with or recovered from COVID-19 (not recorded which). Source material: PBMCs or T cells enriched from blood (not recorded which).

CDR3 coding DNA: TGTGCCAGCAGCTTAGCCCGGAGCAGATGGAACACTGAAGCTTTCTTT. It yields the protein CASSLARSRWNTEAFF. V gene TRBV11-3 combines with J gene TRBJ1-1; D call uncertain. The CDR3 runs to 16 residues. The V gene lost 1 base and the J gene lost 1 base, with 13 bases spanning the gap. CDR1 and CDR2 from the germline V gene are SGHNT and YENEEA.